A single sample is the source of the 8 T cell receptor beta chains below, sequenced in a study of human T cells and chemical hapten exposure (TCRdb year 2021). What this sample's time point label stands for: patch test 3, about 24 weeks after DPC sensitization. The sample's treatment or condition label, decoded: therapeutic diphenylcyclopropenone sensitization with weekly scalp DPC. Libraries were prepared through RACE. This sample was sequenced with a NextSeq 500. TCRdb reworked the public reads: Q25 trimming with fastp, MiXCR clone assembly, productive beta chains retained. Rows with one shared CDR3 protein collapse into an entry with the most common genes and DNA. In this sample the table shows 80,000 to 100,000 distinct CDR3 sequences, around 9.9% of which occur a single time. Roughly 1% of the sample is in the top ten clones. This sample comprised whole blood, obtained in connection with sensitization to the hapten diphenylcyclopropenone (DPC). The source of these receptors is a woman aged 25 to 39 with alopecia areata. Some clones in this sample may be carry-over from other donors' samples.

This clonotype was detected ten times or more. The rearrangement links TRBV28 to TRBJ2-3; the match to TRBD1 covers 8 bases. The ends lost 8 bases at V and 5 bases at J; junction bases unmatched: 15. CDR3 length equals 16 residues. Germline values: CDR1 MDHEN, CDR2 SYDVKM. The CDR3 nucleotides are TGTGCCAGCGGCTCACATCCCAGGGGGCAGGGAGATACGCAGTATTTT. Translation gives CASGSHPRGQGDTQYF.

In this sample, this clonotype turned up a few times. The chain is built from TRBV21-1 and TRBJ2-7; TRBD1, the D gene given by the table, was not confirmed from the DNA. TRBV21-1 is labeled a pseudogene. CDR3 length: 15 residues. CDR3 sequence reads: CASSKKTGVSYEQYV. The CDR3, as DNA: TGTGCCAGCAGCAAAAAGACAGGGGTGTCCTACGAGCAGTACGTC.

The genes are TRBV18 and TRBJ2-3, with D possibly being TRBD2 (5 bases). The V gene lost 3 bases and the J gene lost 4 bases, with 14 bases spanning the gap. The CDR3 is 15 amino acids. Germline V CDR1 and CDR2: KGHSH, LQKENI. This CDR3 is CASSPSTMVSDTQYF. The CDR3 DNA follows: TGTGCCAGCTCACCTTCGACTATGGTATCAGATACGCAGTATTTT.

This clonotype was detected ten times or more. The V call is TRBV5-5, the J call TRBJ1-5, with a possible D match to TRBD1 (6 bases). Germline-derived CDR1 and CDR2 are SGHKS and YYEKEE (reference sequence). The V end was cut by 2 bases, the J end by 1 base, with 13 bases between. CDR3 length equals 16 residues. DNA for the CDR3: TGTGCCAGCAGCTTTTCGGGGGCGATAAGCAATCAGCCCCAGCATTTT. Translating gives CASSFSGAISNQPQHF.

At least ten counts were recorded for this clonotype. This chain joins TRBV5-1 and TRBJ1-2; D is uncertain. There are 12 residues in the CDR3. V lost 0 bases and J lost 4, with 4 bases in between. Germline V gene sequence: CDR1 SGHRS, CDR2 YFSETQ. The CDR3 spells CASSLDGYGYTF. CDR3 nucleotides: TGCGCCAGCAGCTTGGATGGCTATGGCTACACCTTC.

Ten or more counts support this clonotype. V usage is TRBV6-2 or TRBV6-3 and J usage is TRBJ2-3; 7 bases are a match to TRBD2. V trimming: 2 bases; J trimming: 2 bases; junction bases outside the gene matches: 10. CDR1 is MNHEY and CDR2 is SVGEGT in the germline V gene. The length of the CDR3 is 17 residues. The CDR3 loop is CASSYDPSGVLTDTQYF. CDR3 nucleotides: TGTGCCAGCAGTTACGATCCCAGCGGGGTCCTCACAGATACGCAGTATTTT.

This clonotype was seen more than once but under ten times. The V and J genes are TRBV18 and TRBJ1-5; TRBD1 matches 7 bases. The CDR3 has 15 residues. The J segment lost 3 bases and the V segment lost 3 bases, leaving 5 bases of the junction unmatched. Germline V gene lookup returns CDR1 KGHSH and CDR2 LQKENI. CDR3 region: CASSPAGGTNQPQHF. The CDR3 nucleotides read TGTGCCAGCTCACCGGCAGGGGGGACCAATCAGCCCCAGCATTTT.

A few counts support this clonotype. The gene calls are TRBV6-5 and TRBJ1-6; 7 nucleotides match TRBD1. The CDR3 runs to 16 residues. From germline, CDR1 is MNHEY and CDR2 SVGAGI. V was clipped by 6 bases and J by 3 bases; unmatched bases: 8. The CDR3 spells CASRRQRDSYNSPLHF. CDR3 nucleotides: TGTGCCAGCAGGCGACAGCGGGACAGCTATAATTCACCCCTCCACTTT.